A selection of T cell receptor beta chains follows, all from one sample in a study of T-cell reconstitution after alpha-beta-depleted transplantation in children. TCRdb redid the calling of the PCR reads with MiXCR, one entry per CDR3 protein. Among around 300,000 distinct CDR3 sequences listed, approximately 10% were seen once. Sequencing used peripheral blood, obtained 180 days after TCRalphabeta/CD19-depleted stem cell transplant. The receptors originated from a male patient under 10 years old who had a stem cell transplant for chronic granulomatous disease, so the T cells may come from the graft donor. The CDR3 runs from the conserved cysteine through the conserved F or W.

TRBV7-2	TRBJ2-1	CASSFRDRGRINNEQFF
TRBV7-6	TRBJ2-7	CASSLDQGSSYEQYF
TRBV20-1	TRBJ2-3	CSAPTSGTDTQYF
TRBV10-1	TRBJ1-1	CASSEYRTGNTEAFF
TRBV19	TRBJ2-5	CASGEGRQETQYF
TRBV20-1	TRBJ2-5	CSARAGRGRKFLLQETQYF
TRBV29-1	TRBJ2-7	CSVESGTPAYEQYF
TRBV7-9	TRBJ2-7	CASSPGQGRHEQYF
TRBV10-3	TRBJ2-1	CAISPGLAGGGGQFF
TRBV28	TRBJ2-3	CASELGGAGSTDTQYF
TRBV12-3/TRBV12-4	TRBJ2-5	CASVTSLGQETQYF
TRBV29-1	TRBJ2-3	CSVALAESTDTQYF
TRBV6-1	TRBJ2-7	CASRARDRTSEQYF